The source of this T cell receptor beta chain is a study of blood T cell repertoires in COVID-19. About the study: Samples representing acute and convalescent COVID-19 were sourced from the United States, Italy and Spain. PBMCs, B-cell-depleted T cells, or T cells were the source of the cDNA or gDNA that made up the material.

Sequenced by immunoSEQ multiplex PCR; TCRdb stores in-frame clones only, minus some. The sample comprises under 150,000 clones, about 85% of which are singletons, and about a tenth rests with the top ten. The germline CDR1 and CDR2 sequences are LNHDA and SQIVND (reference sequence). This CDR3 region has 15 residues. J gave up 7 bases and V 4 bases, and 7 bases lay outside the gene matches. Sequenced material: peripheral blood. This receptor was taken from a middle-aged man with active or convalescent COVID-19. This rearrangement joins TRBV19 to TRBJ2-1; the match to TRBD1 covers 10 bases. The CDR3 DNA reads TGTGCCAGTAGTAGACGACAGGGGGCTGAGAATGAGCAGTTCTTC. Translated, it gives CASSRRQGAENEQFF. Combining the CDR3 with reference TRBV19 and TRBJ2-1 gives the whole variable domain DGGITQSPKYLFRKEGQNVTLSCEQNLNHDAMYWYRQDPGQGLRLIYYSQIVNDFQKGDIAEGYSVSREKKESFPLTVTSAQKNPTAFYLCASSRRQGAENEQFFGPGTRLTVL.